This TCR beta chain comes out of a study of T cell responses to AZD1222 COVID-19 vaccine. Pooling was applied to second doses at about 4 or about 12 weeks. This CDR3 has 13 residues. V lost 2 bases to trimming and J lost 5 bases, with 9 bases between them. In germline, CDR1 is MNHNS, CDR2 SASEGT. This clone was recorded a few times. Its antigen is unknown. TCRdb keeps only in-frame clones here, not all; method: immunoSEQ multiplex PCR. Found here are over 150,000 clones, approximately 89% of them singletons; the top ten hold 3.4%. Broader study findings: Increases in Spike-specific TCR breadth and depth were seen after two AZD1222 doses. Regions 160-218 and 743-854 dominated among vaccine-associated CD4 TCRs spanning spike. Donors, mostly white British, included more females; clonal diversity was possibly underestimated.

The chain joins TRBV6-1 to TRBJ1-1, with D possibly being TRBD1 (5 bases). The source was peripheral blood, collected 28 days after the second AZD1222 dose. The TCR originated in an adult who received the AZD1222 COVID-19 vaccine. DNA of the CDR3: TGTGCCAGCAGTGAACTGCGGGGGACTGAAGCTTTCTTT. Amino acids: CASSELRGTEAFF.